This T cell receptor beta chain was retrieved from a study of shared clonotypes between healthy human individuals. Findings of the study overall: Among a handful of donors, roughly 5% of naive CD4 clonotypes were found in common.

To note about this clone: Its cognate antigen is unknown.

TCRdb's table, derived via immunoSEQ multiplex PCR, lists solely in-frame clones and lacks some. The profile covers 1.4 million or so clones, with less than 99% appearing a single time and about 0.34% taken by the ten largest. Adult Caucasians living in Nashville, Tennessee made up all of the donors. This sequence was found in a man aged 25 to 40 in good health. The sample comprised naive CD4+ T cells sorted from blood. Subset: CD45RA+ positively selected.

The CDR3 region is CASSPWDRHTEAFF. CDR3 DNA: TGTGCCAGCAGTCCCTGGGACAGGCACACTGAAGCTTTCTTT. This chain links TRBV28 with TRBJ1-1; 8 bases agree with TRBD1. The germline gives CDR1 MDHEN, CDR2 SYDVKM. This CDR3 spans 14 amino acids. The junction had 5 bases not matched to a gene; V was cut back by 5 bases and J by 3 bases.